This TCR beta chain was recorded in a study of identical twins. Study-wide points: Compared with unrelated sharing, twin-shared out-of-frame alpha sequences had more low-probability sequences. Beta clonotypes that were abundant in cord blood contained fewer insertions, a pattern absent from memory repertoires.

The ends were cut back, 5 bases at V and 3 bases at J, with 11 bases in the middle. Germline CDR1 SGHTA, CDR2 FQGNSA. This CDR3 is built from 13 residues. In the case of this clonotype: Its antigen is still unknown.

TCRdb called the 5' RACE reads again in MiXCR, with one record for every CDR3 protein. The sample carries some 460,000 distinct CDR3 sequences, approximately 15% recorded once. The data were also submitted as part of a second study, on yellow fever vaccine responses in identical twins. As that study records: After vaccination, twins' T cell response reportedly seemed partly convergent, partly personalized.

The TCR originated in a woman younger than 35 in good health. Sample: CD4+ T cells sorted from blood. The chain carries TRBV7-2 and TRBJ2-7; D unresolved. CDR3 nucleotide sequence: TGTGCCAGCAGCCTTACTATTTACTACGAGCAGTACTTC. Residues: CASSLTIYYEQYF.